This TCR beta chain was retrieved from a study of cytomegalovirus exposure and HLA in healthy donors (dated 2017 in TCRdb). Concerning the study at large: According to an earlier analysis of a few hundred of the donors, about 179 million T cells yielded 117 million unique TCR beta sequences and approximately 300 Gb of sequence data. Approximately 300 gigabases of sequencing data and approximately 85 million unique TCR sequences were included in an early release covering 550 to 650 HLA-typed donors. Of the 300 to 500 genotyped donors, 81% were placed in the genetic ancestry cluster associated with self-reported Caucasian donors. The study aimed to test whether signatures of past pathogen exposure could be identified by cataloging public T cell receptors. Using immunosequencing, the study profiled T cell repertoires from fewer than 850 subjects and related those repertoires to cytomegalovirus serostatus. A separate validation cohort of 100 to 150 different subjects was used in addition to the roughly 670-subject first cohort. To predict cytomegalovirus infection status, the study brought together high-throughput TCR immunosequencing, statistical association of individual TCRs with disease status, and machine learning. A later analysis re-analyzed previously published TCR beta repertoires from 660 or so donors and added high-resolution HLA genotyping to study TCR occurrence patterns. The later analysis used no new phenotypic data to find candidate immune exposures, relying instead on TCR beta sequences and their occurrence across donors. In an earlier analysis of more than 550 of the donors, high-throughput TCR beta sequencing was used to judge whether each TCR beta V gene segment behaved as functional or pseudogenic. Donor age, sex, ethnicity and CMV serostatus were compiled alongside the repertoire data. A later genetic analysis used genome-wide SNP genotypes for about 60% of the roughly 670 donors, treating that subset as a discovery cohort. All discovery cohort repertoires had been generated on a single sequencing platform. Class I and class II HLA loci were covered by the typing at four-digit resolution. Typing coverage differed by locus: A, B, C, DRB1 and DQB1 were typed in roughly 620-640 donors, DQA1 in 522, DPA1 in approximately 600, and DPB1 in just under 480. Roughly five DR-DQ haplotypes were handled as single units for association and clustering because linkage in the cohort was strong. Across under 500 genotyped donors of the cohort, an average of roughly 230,000 unique TCR beta nucleotide sequences per donor were sequenced, and roughly a sixth of those sequences were non-productive. Study-wide conclusions, independent of this receptor: At a false discovery rate of 0.05, a later analysis linked 15,000 to 20,000 TCR beta sequences to specific HLA alleles. This cohort had only TCR beta chains sequenced, and the lack of alpha or paired-chain data limited which features could be detected. The 87-base-pair reads could not distinguish some IMGT-functional V segments, including TRBV6-2 and TRBV6-3, so those segments were excluded. A later analysis found that HLA-associated TCR beta chains were more clonally expanded and had lower generation probabilities than equally common non-associated chains. According to the authors, the approach could potentially be generalized to other disease states and immunological phenotypes. The study gave a list of 150 to 200 TCR beta chains associated with cytomegalovirus. The presence/absence analyses assumed that sequencing depth was roughly uniform across donors, and that assumption may not be true. In an earlier analysis of approximately 590 of the donors, most TCR beta V segments appeared in productive rearrangements about 87% or about 30% of the time, broadly matching IMGT annotations. An association between a missense DCLRE1C variant and V-gene and J-gene trimming of TCR beta chains was found in a later genetic analysis and replicated in an independent cohort. A later genetic analysis reported fewer N-insertions in productive TCRs among donors in an Asian-associated ancestry cluster than the 666-donor mean. Because counts were too low, roughly 16 rarely observed V segments, including chromosome 9 orphons, were left out of the earlier analysis of 500 to 750 of the donors. A cluster of highly shared sequence variants was judged likely to be a technical artifact of the sequencing pipeline. Strong co-occurrence of HLA alleles, especially DR and DQ, made assigning TCR associations to individual alleles difficult. The classifier was reported to diagnose cytomegalovirus status with high specificity and sensitivity in both the original cohort and the validation cohort. In a later analysis, most CMV-associated TCR beta chains were found to appear HLA-restricted, with HLA associations seemingly driven largely by CMV exposure. Because some donors lacked HLA typing at each locus, the association tests relied only on the typed subset. For the cohort, immune exposure information was limited to CMV serostatus. Linkage disequilibrium might explain the correlated functional status among segregating V segments, but an unknown experimental factor could not be excluded. In a later analysis, several top co-occurrence clusters were reported to appear linked to parvovirus B19, influenza, CMV and Epstein-Barr virus. Most TCR sequences were observed very rarely across donors, whereas some public TCRs were present in many individuals. A few of the identified cytomegalovirus-associated TCR beta chains were confirmed in vitro to be specific for cytomegalovirus antigens. A further reported finding was that TCR beta sequences accurately predicted the HLA-A and HLA-B alleles for most subjects in the first cohort. A later analysis found that TCR association rates varied across HLA loci, with DRB1 alleles showing the most associated TCRs and HLA-C alleles the fewest.

In total, approximately 700 healthy bone marrow donors made up the cohort. At the time of sampling, all cohort members were nominally healthy, though unrecorded immune exposures were likely present. The donor tested CMV seronegative and was one of the 352 seronegative cohort members. Every donor gave a peripheral blood sample, and the peripheral blood mononuclear cells from that sample were used for TCR beta sequencing. Genomic DNA extraction from the blood cell samples was performed with the Qiagen DNeasy Blood Extraction Kit. Library generation was performed with the immunoSEQ multiplex PCR assay. For the multiplex PCR, a mixture combining 60 forward primers for TCR Vbeta segments and 13 reverse primers for TCR Jbeta segments was used. Amplification of the CDR3 region of rearranged TCR beta genes was performed with a multiplex PCR assay on genomic DNA. Amplified TCR beta libraries were sequenced as 87-base-pair reads on the Illumina HiSeq System. The authors processed their data as follows. Across the 700 or so repertoires, a later analysis counted around 80 million unique TCR beta chains, approximately 10 million of which were shared by at least two donors. Raw reads were error-corrected and collapsed into unique sequences by a nearest-neighbor algorithm in which closely related sequences were merged to remove PCR and sequencing errors. V, D and J gene segments were assigned by aligning CDR3 sequences to IMGT reference sequences. For a sequence to be retained, at least a six-nucleotide match to both a V gene segment and a J gene segment was required. A rearrangement was called productive if the CDR3 had no stop codons and remained in frame with V and J, and every other rearrangement was called non-productive. Following IMGT convention, CDR3 was defined as the stretch from the second conserved V-encoded cysteine up to the conserved J-encoded phenylalanine. Sequences without an unambiguous match to a single V gene segment were excluded from the earlier analysis of several hundred of the donors. An earlier analysis of several hundred of the donors called V segments functional above 56.7% productive rearrangements and segregating when the between-donor standard deviation exceeded 5%. To diagnose cytomegalovirus status from the catalog of TCR beta chain sequences, a statistical classification framework was built. In a later analysis, V and J genes were assigned by comparing TCR nucleotide sequences against IMGT/GENE-DB human TR gene sequences. In a later analysis, CDR3 sequences and most-parsimonious VDJ recombination scenarios were assigned using the TCRdist pipeline. In a later analysis, each TCR beta chain was defined by its CDR3 amino acid sequence together with its V-gene family, and reads lacking a unique V-gene family were excluded. As a way to deal with suspected cross-contamination and a sequencing artifact, a later analysis dropped hundreds of nucleotide sequences that were highly shared and had low generation probability. For each public chain, a later analysis derived a clonal expansion index from normalized ranks of inferred template counts within each repertoire. Generation probabilities in a later analysis came from a VDJ recombination model fitted to out-of-frame rearrangements, and those results were checked against IGoR. In a later analysis, hypergeometric tests were used to score TCR-TCR, TCR-HLA and TCR-CMV co-occurrence, with a repertoire-size bias correction applied to TCR pairs. False discovery rates were estimated in a later analysis by permuting HLA or CMV assignments 20 times. In a later analysis, co-occurring TCRs were grouped using DBSCAN, and TCRdist sequence similarity was added for clustering within HLA-allele-positive subsets. Co-occurrence clustering excluded repertoires with fewer than 30,000 or more than 120,000 public chains, plus five with anomalous nucleotide sharing. This is the immuneACCESS table as TCRdb keeps it, with only in-frame sequences that have V and J called. A part of the clones is gone; compared with another copy, unresolved V genes explain less than half, and the rest is unexplained. For V, J and clone size, that table is used; D and trimming come from the DNA. In this sample's table one finds over 30,000 clones. The leading ten clones occupy roughly 3.5% of the sample.

As to this clone: Its target antigen remains unknown.

CDR1 and CDR2 are drawn from the germline V gene (reference sequence): LNHDA, SQIVND. The V end loses 6 bases and the J end loses 9 bases, and a stretch of 14 bases separates them. The CDR3 goes from the cysteine to the phenylalanine over 12 residues. The kept DNA is CDR3 alone, 36 bases in frame from the first base. Recombination linked TRBV19 to TRBJ1-1; no D segment can be confidently identified. Material: PBMCs. This TCR derives from a man aged 40-49 years in good health and CMV-seronegative. CDR3 loop: CASSTSTTKAFF. The DNA sequence follows: TGTGCCAGTAGCACATCGACAACGAAAGCTTTCTTT.